Below, 17 T cell receptor beta chains from the same sample are listed, as sequenced in a study of blood T cell repertoires in COVID-19. Clones were sequenced by immunoSEQ multiplex PCR, and TCRdb holds only the in-frame ones, with some missing. Counted here are about 140,000 clones, around 88% occurring once; the ten biggest clones make up around 4.6%. The source material was peripheral blood. The receptors originated from a human donor in a cohort sampled during active COVID-19.

This chain uses TRBV11-2 with TRBJ1-2; TRBD1 matches 11 bases. Germline V gene sequence: CDR1 SGHAT, CDR2 FQNNGV. V shed 3 bases and J 4 bases; nucleotides not matched to a gene: 13. The CDR3 extends over 18 amino acids. The CDR3 loop is CASSFRVVGDRGIYGYTF. Written as DNA, the CDR3 is TGTGCCAGCAGCTTTAGGGTCGTAGGGGACAGGGGGATCTATGGCTACACCTTC.

The J gene is TRBJ1-3, the V gene TRBV28, with D uncertain. CDR3 length: 15 amino acids. V shed 5 bases and J shed 3 bases, with 14 bases lying between them. Germline CDR1 MDHEN, CDR2 SYDVKM. The CDR3 protein is CASSPPETHGNTIYF. The CDR3 DNA reads as TGTGCCAGCAGTCCCCCCGAAACTCATGGAAACACCATATATTTT.

The rearrangement joins TRBV14 to TRBJ2-3, with 7 bases matching TRBD2. CDR1 and CDR2 from the germline V gene are SGHDN and FVKESK. Trimming at V came to 4 bases and at J to 0 bases, leaving 4 bases not matched to a gene. The CDR3 covers 15 residues. The CDR3 here is CASSPRLASTDTQYF. The CDR3 nucleotides read TGTGCCAGCAGCCCAAGACTAGCAAGCACAGATACGCAGTATTTT.

The V call is TRBV28, the J call TRBJ1-1, with 9 bases aligning to TRBD1. Germline loops: CDR1 MDHEN, CDR2 SYDVKM. This CDR3 is built from 17 residues. J lost 1 base, V lost 2 bases, and 8 bases had no gene match. The CDR3: CASSLVRTGDANTEAFF. The CDR3 DNA is TGTGCCAGCAGTTTAGTCCGGACAGGGGACGCGAACACTGAAGCTTTCTTT.

The gene calls are TRBV10-3 and TRBJ2-7; 11 nucleotides match TRBD2. Losses at the gene ends were 2 bases for V and 0 bases for J; bases not matched to a gene: 6. The CDR3 consists of 17 residues. CDR1 is ENHRY and CDR2 is SYGVKD in the germline V gene. In DNA, the CDR3 is TGTGCCATCAGTGAGGCTAGCGGGAGGACCAGCTCCTACGAGCAGTACTTC. It translates to CAISEASGRTSSYEQYF.

V and J are TRBV28 and TRBJ2-5; possibly TRBD2 for D (5 bases). The CDR3 loop spans 14 amino acids. CDR1 is MDHEN and CDR2 is SYDVKM in the germline V gene. Trimming took 5 bases from V and 5 from J, leaving 15 bases between them. The CDR3 is CASSAGVGLETQYF. The CDR3 DNA follows: TGTGCCAGCAGTGCCGGGGTGGGGTTGGAGACCCAGTACTTC.

This clone has only a few counts. The chain is built from TRBV27 and TRBJ1-6; the D gene is possibly TRBD1 (5 bases). The germline gives CDR1 MNHEY, CDR2 SMNVEV (reference sequence). V was clipped by 7 bases and J by 7 bases, with 11 bases between them. The CDR3 spans 13 residues. CDR3 region: CASKWTRNSPLHF. CDR3 DNA: TGTGCCAGCAAATGGACAAGAAATTCACCCCTCCACTTT.

The gene calls are TRBV5-1 and TRBJ2-7, with TRBD2 identical over 8 bases. With V trimmed by 4 bases and J by 2 bases, 8 bases remained unmatched. CDR1 and CDR2 (germline): SGHRS, YFSETQ. This CDR3 has 15 amino acids. The CDR3 DNA reads as TGCGCCAGCAGCCCGGAGCGGGGGCCCACCTACGAGCAGTACTTC. Translation: CASSPERGPTYEQYF.

The genes are TRBV2 and TRBJ1-1; tentatively, D is TRBD1 (5 bases). Germline-derived CDR1 and CDR2 are SNHLY and FYNNEI. CDR3 size: 13 residues. V gave up 2 bases and J gave up 4 bases, with 8 bases separating them. The CDR3 region is CASSEQGLTEAFF. DNA for the CDR3: TGTGCCAGCAGTGAACAGGGTCTCACTGAAGCTTTCTTT.

The V and J genes are TRBV7-9 and TRBJ2-7; 7 positions agree with TRBD2. The CDR3 sequence is 11 residues long. CDR1 and CDR2 (germline): SEHNR, FQNEAQ (reference sequence). The ends lost 5 bases at V and 11 bases at J; junction bases unmatched: 6. CDR3 nucleotide sequence: TGTGCCAGCAGCCCCGGGACTAATAAGTACTTC. It yields the protein CASSPGTNKYF.

This chain joins TRBV7-8 and TRBJ1-6; D unresolved. This CDR3 has 15 amino acids. Looked up from germline, CDR1 is SGHVS and CDR2 is FQNEAQ. V lost 5 bases and J lost 8, with 16 bases in between. This chain's CDR3 is CASSPPSEGYSPLHF. The CDR3 DNA reads as TGTGCCAGCAGCCCGCCCTCGGAGGGTTATTCACCCCTCCACTTT.

This chain joins TRBV10-1 and TRBJ2-1; 9 bases map to TRBD1. Germline CDR1 is WNHNN and CDR2 is SYGVQD (reference sequence). The CDR3 contains 12 residues. V gave up 10 bases and J gave up 7 bases; unmatched junction bases: 5. CDR3 in DNA: TGCGCCACCGGGGACAGGGCGAATGAGCAGTTCTTC. It is translated as CATGDRANEQFF.

This clone has just one count. V is TRBV7-3 and J is TRBJ2-5; 15 nucleotides match TRBD2. V shed 5 bases and J 2 bases; nucleotides not matched to a gene: 15. The length of the CDR3 is 20 residues. Looked up from germline, CDR1 is SGHTA and CDR2 is FQGTGA. In DNA, the CDR3 is TGTGCCAGCAGCCGAACCGGGACTAGCGGGGGGATCGTTTCTCAAGAGACCCAGTACTTC. Translating it yields CASSRTGTSGGIVSQETQYF.

The chain has TRBV6-4 and TRBJ2-2, with D hard to call. CDR3 length equals 15 residues. V lost 7 bases and J 0 bases, leaving 12 bases between the germline ends. The V gene's germline CDR1 is MRHNA and CDR2 SNTAGT. CDR3 loop: CASTRGRANTGELFF. CDR3 bases: TGTGCCAGCACGAGAGGTCGGGCGAACACCGGGGAGCTGTTTTTT.

The chain combines TRBV5-1 with TRBJ1-1, with a weak D call TRBD1 (6 bases). Germline CDR1 reads SGHRS; CDR2 reads YFSETQ. This CDR3 is 15 amino acids long. V lost 3 bases to trimming and J lost 2 bases, with 14 bases between them. The CDR3 DNA follows: TGCGCCAGCAGCTCCCGGTCAGGGGCCAACACTGAAGCTTTCTTT. Its protein product is CASSSRSGANTEAFF.

Only one count was recorded for this clone. This chain links TRBV28 with TRBJ1-1; weak D call: TRBD1 (5 bases). V was cut by 8 bases and J by 6 bases, with 13 bases left in between. Germline assignment: CDR1 MDHEN and CDR2 SYDVKM. CDR3 size: 12 residues. CDR3 in DNA: TGTGCCAGCGGACTGGGGGGGGCTGAAGCTTTCTTT. As protein: CASGLGGAEAFF.

The chain recombines TRBV5-7 with TRBJ2-6; weak D call: TRBD2 (5 bases). TRBV5-7 is classed as an ORF, of uncertain function. V was trimmed by 4 bases and J by 4 bases, leaving 18 bases between them. CDR3 length equals 17 residues. The CDR3 DNA is TGTGCCAGCAGCCTCTCGGGGTTCCTCTCCGGGGCCAACGTCCTGACTTTC. It is translated as CASSLSGFLSGANVLTF.